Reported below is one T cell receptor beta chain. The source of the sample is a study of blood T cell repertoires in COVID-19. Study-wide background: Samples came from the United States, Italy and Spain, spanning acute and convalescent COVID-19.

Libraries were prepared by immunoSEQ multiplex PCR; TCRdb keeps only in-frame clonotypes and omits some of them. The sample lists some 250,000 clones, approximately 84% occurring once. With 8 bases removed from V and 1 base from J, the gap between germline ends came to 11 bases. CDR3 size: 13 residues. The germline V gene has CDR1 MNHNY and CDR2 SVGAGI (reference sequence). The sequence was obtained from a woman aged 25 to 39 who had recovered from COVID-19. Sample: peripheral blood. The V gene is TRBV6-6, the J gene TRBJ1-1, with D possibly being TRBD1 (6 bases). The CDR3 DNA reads TGTGCCAGCGAACGGGACAAGAACACTGAAGCTTTCTTT. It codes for CASERDKNTEAFF.